The 8 T cell receptor beta chains below were found in one sample sequenced in a study of T cell responses to AZD1222 COVID-19 vaccine. Profiling relied on immunoSEQ multiplex PCR, and the TCRdb table lists in-frame clones only, not all of them. The sample shows 250,000 or so clones, approximately 93% of them seen only once. Sequencing used peripheral blood, obtained on day 0 of AZD1222 vaccination. The receptor set was obtained from an adult in good health.

This chain joins TRBV5-4 and TRBJ2-3; D is unresolved. The CDR3 spans 14 residues. Germline V CDR1 and CDR2: SGHNT, YYREEE (reference sequence). V dropped 5 bases and J dropped 4 bases, with 14 bases sitting between them. The CDR3: CASSWKGSSDTQYF. The CDR3 coding sequence is TGTGCCAGCAGTTGGAAGGGAAGTTCAGATACGCAGTATTTT.

This chain connects TRBV28 to TRBJ1-3; D gene uncertain. The CDR3 is 15 amino acids. Trimming removed 3 bases from V and 6 bases from J, with 15 bases in between. The germline V gene has CDR1 MDHEN and CDR2 SYDVKM. In DNA form, the CDR3 reads TGTGCCAGCAGTTTTGGAGGCCGTCCAGTAAACACCATATATTTT. Residues: CASSFGGRPVNTIYF.

This chain links TRBV28 with TRBJ2-7, with TRBD2 as a possible D gene (5 bases). V gave up 8 bases and J gave up 0 bases, with 5 bases separating them. CDR1 and CDR2 (germline): MDHEN, SYDVKM. This CDR3 has 11 residues. The CDR3 protein is CASGSSYEQYF. For the CDR3, the DNA is TGTGCCAGCGGGAGCTCCTACGAGCAGTACTTC.

The V call is TRBV18, the J call TRBJ1-1; D is perhaps TRBD1 (5 bases). The germline CDR1 and CDR2 sequences are KGHSH and LQKENI. The CDR3 is 14 amino acids. Trimming took 3 bases from V and 2 from J, leaving 10 bases between them. The CDR3, as DNA: TGTGCCAGCTCACCGGGACTCATTAACACTGAAGCTTTCTTT. Translating gives CASSPGLINTEAFF. Supplemented by reference TRBV18 and TRBJ1-1, the full variable domain reads NAGVMQNPRHLVRRRGQEARLRCSPMKGHSHVYWYRQLPEEGLKFMVYLQKENIIDESGMPKERFSAEFPKEGPSILRIQQVVRGDSAAYFCASSPGLINTEAFFGQGTRLTVV.

The chain combines TRBV19 with TRBJ2-1; TRBD2 matches 15 bases. Germline loops: CDR1 LNHDA, CDR2 SQIVND (reference sequence). The CDR3 contains 19 residues. The trim removed 5 bases at V and 6 bases at J, leaving 14 bases unmatched. The DNA for the CDR3 is TGTGCCAGTAGTGTCAGGACTAGCGGGAGGGCCGGAAAAGGCAATGAGCAGTTCTTC. This encodes CASSVRTSGRAGKGNEQFF.

The table lists this clone with a count of one. The chain carries TRBV5-1 and TRBJ1-6, with TRBD1 matching over 9 bases. The V segment lost 0 bases and the J segment 6 bases; nucleotides outside the gene matches: 4. Germline V lookup: CDR1 SGHRS, CDR2 YFSETQ. This CDR3 region has 16 residues. DNA of the CDR3: TGCGCCAGCAGCTTGGTACAGGGGGCTCGTAATTCACCCCTCCACTTT. It is translated as CASSLVQGARNSPLHF.

This sequence joins TRBV27 and TRBJ2-7; D unclear. CDR1 and CDR2 from the germline V gene are MNHEY and SMNVEV (reference sequence). The ends were cut back, 6 bases at V and 2 bases at J, with 11 bases in the middle. This CDR3 region has 13 residues. CDR3 protein: CASSQTPAYEQYF. CDR3 bases: TGTGCCAGCAGCCAGACACCTGCCTACGAGCAGTACTTC.

The chain is built from TRBV5-6 and TRBJ2-1; D may be TRBD1 (6 bases). With 0 bases removed from V and 2 bases from J, the gap between germline ends came to 12 bases. The length of the CDR3 is 16 residues. Germline CDR1 SGHDT, CDR2 YYEEEE. This CDR3 is CASSLARTAPYNEQFF. The CDR3 DNA is TGTGCCAGCAGCTTGGCCCGGACAGCACCCTACAATGAGCAGTTCTTC.